This record covers a single T cell receptor beta chain. Its specificity is not known. Autologous stem cell transplantation was followed by relapse in every patient, and brentuximab vedotin exposure varied. The sample belongs to a study of PD-1 blockade in classical Hodgkin lymphoma. Study results and limitations: By C4D1, CD4+ diversity increased significantly, especially in complete responders. Newly diagnosed patients had diversity similar to the baseline diversity of complete responders.

The CDR3 is 13 amino acids. Trimming stripped 5 bases from V and 1 base from J, with 8 bases between. From germline, CDR1 is SGHTA and CDR2 FQGTGA. Libraries were prepared by immunoSEQ multiplex PCR; TCRdb keeps only in-frame clonotypes and omits some of them. The top ten hold about 16% of the sample, which has 45,000 to 65,000 clones, 73% seen once. This chain connects TRBV7-3 to TRBJ1-1, with D unresolved. Sample: peripheral blood mononuclear cells (PBMCs), taken before the second cycle of nivolumab. The TCR was taken from a human donor with classical Hodgkin lymphoma. DNA of the CDR3: TGTGCCAGCAGCCCCCGGGGGAACACTGAAGCTTTCTTT. Protein product: CASSPRGNTEAFF. The whole variable domain, filled in from reference TRBV7-3 and TRBJ1-1, reads GAGVSQTPSNKVTEKGKYVELRCDPISGHTALYWYRQSLGQGPEFLIYFQGTGAADDSGLPNDRFFAVRPEGSVSTLKIQRTERGDSAVYLCASSPRGNTEAFFGQGTRLTVV.